Reported below is one T cell receptor (beta chain). Trimming took 1 base from V and 8 from J, leaving 11 bases between them. Per the germline V gene, CDR1 is MGHDK and CDR2 is SYGVNS. The CDR3 has 13 amino acids. This entry comes from a study of blood T cell repertoires in COVID-19. In the study overall: Donors in the United States, Italy and Spain gave samples during acute or convalescent COVID-19. The cDNA or gDNA used as material had been derived from T cells, B-cell-depleted T cells, or PBMCs.

Original processing notes: Quantification of nucleated cells was approximated via reference gene primer amplification. Sequencing used immunoSEQ multiplex PCR; TCRdb keeps in-frame clones, though not all of them. V, J and clone size reflect that table, while D and trimming were determined from the DNA. The sample has 89,000 or so clones; around 92% are singletons. Patients at the Seattle site were enrolled during active infection and followed longitudinally. V and J are TRBV25-1 and TRBJ1-2; D is perhaps TRBD1 (6 bases). Sequenced material: peripheral blood. This clonotype was sampled from a man aged 50 or older with COVID-19, enrolled during active disease. CDR3: CASSESGQYGYTF. CDR3 in DNA: TGTGCCAGCAGTGAATCGGGACAATACGGCTACACCTTC.